This T cell receptor (beta chain) appears in the sequencing data of a study of cytomegalovirus exposure and HLA in healthy donors. Healthy donors of bone marrow made up the group. Researchers ran the PCR with 60 Vbeta and 13 Jbeta primers. Profiled with immunoSEQ multiplex PCR; TCRdb holds only in-frame clones, not every one. The sample yields more than 60,000 clones, about three quarters seen once. This receptor was taken from a man aged 18 to 29 in good health and CMV-seronegative. The sample consisted of PBMCs.

The DNA for the CDR3 is TGTGCCAGTAGCGGGACTAGCGGGGCCTTCTCCTACGAGCAGTACTTC. Residues: CASSGTSGAFSYEQYF. The J gene is TRBJ2-7, the V gene TRBV19; TRBD2 matches at 13 bases. Germline V gives CDR1 LNHDA, CDR2 SQIVND (reference sequence). J gave up 0 bases and V 6 bases, and 5 bases lay outside the gene matches. This CDR3 comprises 16 residues.